This T cell receptor beta chain was captured in a study of brain T cells in children with intractable seizures. Study-wide findings and caveats: Absence of clones before surgery may stem from lower sequencing depth. Only CDR3 sequence similarity suggested viral specificity, without known HCMV serostatus.

Generated by immunoSEQ multiplex PCR, the TCRdb table keeps only in-frame clones and is missing some. Of 100,000 to 120,000 clones listed, approximately 94% are singletons. CDR3 length: 15 amino acids. Germline CDR1 reads SGHVS; CDR2 reads FQNEAQ. Trimming stripped 1 base from V and 2 bases from J, with 9 bases between. On this clone: Its specificity is not known.

The sequenced cases were selected for having the highest brain T cell transcript signatures. Pre-surgery treatment included at least one anti-epileptic drug. Sequenced here: peripheral blood, sampled at surgery. This chain joins TRBV7-8 and TRBJ1-3, with D possibly TRBD1 on 5 matching bases. This TCR was recovered from a boy in the first two years of life with hemimegalencephaly and intractable seizures. Here the CDR3 DNA reads TGTGCCAGCAGCTTAGTTTCGGGGCCTGGAAACACCATATATTTT. Translating it yields CASSLVSGPGNTIYF. Drawing the rest from reference TRBV7-8 and TRBJ1-3, the complete variable domain is GAGVSQSPRYKVAKRGQDVALRCDPISGHVSLFWYQQALGQGPEFLTYFQNEAQLDKSGLPSDRFFAERPEGSVSTLKIQRTQQEDSAVYLCASSLVSGPGNTIYFGEGSWLTVV.